This paragraph reports one TCR beta chain. Its cognate antigen is unknown. Since a far larger clone is one base different, this is likely a read error. This record belongs to a study of regulatory T cells in long-lasting Graves disease. Study findings and constraints: It was peripheral blood alone, not thyroid tissue, that was studied. Persistent patients shared more public clonotypes (under 3,000) than newly diagnosed patients (966).

The CDR3 is 14 amino acids. As for time point: persistent/refractory GD, antithyroid drugs over 5 years with positive TRAb. PBMCs were the source of the RNA used for TCR sequencing. EDTA tubes received approximately 8.4 milliliters of collected peripheral blood. Arm-PCR with iRepertoire HTBI primers amplified the CDR3 regions for these TCR beta libraries. TCRdb processed the multiplex PCR reads anew with MiXCR; each CDR3 protein has one entry. The sample includes under 500,000 distinct CDR3 sequences, about a fifth of them seen just once. This clonotype was sampled from a female donor with Graves disease. This sequence joins TRBV12-3 or TRBV12-4 and TRBJ2-5; 7 bases are a match to TRBD2. This material consisted of peripheral blood mononuclear cells (PBMCs), taken when the disease was refractory, from a patient treated with antithyroid drugs. This CDR3 reads CASSYLAGAETQCF. CDR3 nucleotide sequence: TGTGCCAGCAGTTACTTGGCGGGAGCAGAGACCCAGTGCTTC.